This is a list of T cell receptor beta chains from one sample in a study of T cell repertoires in cytomegalovirus infection. These receptors' targets are unknown. TCRdb passed the reads through MiXCR, listing each CDR3 protein once. The repertoire has some 940,000 distinct CDR3 sequences, 30% to 40% of them found once; the top ten carry over 12%. The sequences come from cultured CD8+ T cells from PBMCs, collected from culture after CMV antigen stimulation. The origin of the receptors is a human donor in good health (CMV status not recorded). Some clones in this sample may be carry-over from other donors' samples. The CDR3 runs from the conserved cysteine through the conserved F or W. D genes are given only for firm matches. Clone size is stated in some rows and not others, as once, few, many or a class when expanded.

V	J	D	size	CDR3	DNA
TRBV28	TRBJ1-4	-	-	CASRRQGATNEKLFF	TGTGCCAGCAGACGTCAAGGGGCAACTAATGAAAAACTGTTTTTT
TRBV7-6	TRBJ1-3	-	-	CASSAGPAVGYTIYF	TGTGCCAGCAGCGCGGGACCGGCAGTAGGGTACACCATATATTTT
TRBV27	TRBJ2-2	-	-	CASSFRHPGAGELFF	TGTGCCAGCAGTTTCCGCCATCCGGGGGCCGGGGAGCTGTTTTTT
TRBV7-9	TRBJ2-1	TRBD1	few	CAGIRDRVHEQFF	TGTGCCGGGATCCGGGACAGGGTCCATGAGCAGTTCTTC
TRBV7-9	TRBJ1-5	-	-	CASSLGGTSQPQHF	TGTGCCAGCAGCTTAGGCGGGACAAGCCAGCCCCAGCATTTT
TRBV4-1	TRBJ2-2	-	-	CASSHEGTGELFF	TGCGCCAGCAGCCATGAGGGCACCGGGGAGCTGTTTTTT
TRBV10-3	TRBJ1-2	TRBD1	-	CAISGQERGYTF	TGTGCCATCAGCGGACAGGAGAGAGGCTACACCTTC
TRBV9	TRBJ2-3	-	-	CASTTQGRTTDTQYF	TGTGCCAGCACCACCCAGGGTCGTACCACAGATACGCAGTATTTT
TRBV20-1	TRBJ2-4	-	-	CSAWIKNIQYF	TGCAGTGCGTGGATAAAAAACATTCAGTACTTC
TRBV9	TRBJ1-2	-	-	CASSVGAGESANYGYTF	TGTGCCAGCAGCGTAGGGGCAGGGGAGAGTGCTAACTATGGCTACACCTTC